This entry lists 2 T cell receptor beta chains sequenced from one sample in a study of blood T cell repertoires in COVID-19. Profiled with immunoSEQ multiplex PCR; TCRdb holds only in-frame clones, not every one. The sample holds about 24,000 clones; approximately 89% are singletons and the top ten take roughly a fifth. The sequencing sample was made of peripheral blood. The receptors come from a human donor in a cohort sampled during active COVID-19.

This clone appeared a single time. As DNA, the CDR3 is TGTGCCAGCAGCTTCACAGGAGTCAATTCACCCCTCCACTTT. Translated: CASSFTGVNSPLHF. The genes are TRBV5-5 and TRBJ1-6; D perhaps matches TRBD1 (5 bases). V was cut by 2 bases and J by 7 bases, with 10 bases left in between. The germline V gene has CDR1 SGHKS and CDR2 YYEKEE (reference sequence). The CDR3 sequence is 14 residues long.

The V gene is TRBV5-1, the J gene TRBJ2-2, with D maybe TRBD2 (5 bases). The CDR3 spans 16 residues. V dropped 0 bases and J dropped 1 base, with 10 bases sitting between them. Germline CDR1 and CDR2: SGHRS and YFSETQ. The CDR3 DNA sequence: TGCGCCAGCAGCTTGGCGGCTAGCATGAACACCGGGGAGCTGTTTTTT. It is translated as CASSLAASMNTGELFF.